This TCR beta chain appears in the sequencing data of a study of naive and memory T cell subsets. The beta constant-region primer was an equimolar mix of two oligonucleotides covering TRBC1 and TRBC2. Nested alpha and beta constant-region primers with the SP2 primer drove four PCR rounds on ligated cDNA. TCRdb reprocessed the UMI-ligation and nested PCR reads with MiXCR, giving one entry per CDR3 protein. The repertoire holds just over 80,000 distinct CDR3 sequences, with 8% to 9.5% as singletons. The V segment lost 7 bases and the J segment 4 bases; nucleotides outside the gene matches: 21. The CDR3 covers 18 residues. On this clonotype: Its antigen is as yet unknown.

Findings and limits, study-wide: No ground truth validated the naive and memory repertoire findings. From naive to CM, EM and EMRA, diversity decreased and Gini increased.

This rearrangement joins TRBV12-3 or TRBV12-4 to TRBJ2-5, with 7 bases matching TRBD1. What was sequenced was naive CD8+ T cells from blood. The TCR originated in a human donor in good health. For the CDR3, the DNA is TGTGCCAGCACCGGAGACAGGGACGGCATCTCAGGTCGAGAGACCCAGTACTTC. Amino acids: CASTGDRDGISGRETQYF.